A selection of T cell receptor beta chains follows, all from one sample in a study of OX40 agonist ivuxolimab in advanced cancers. Repertoires were generated with immunoSEQ multiplex PCR, while TCRdb's copy carries only in-frame clones and drops some. The sample lists 22,000 or so clones, 70% to 85% occurring once. Sequences were derived from CD4+ or CD8+ T cells sorted from blood, sampled in a trial of the OX40 agonist ivuxolimab. These receptors were collected from an adult with an advanced solid tumor such as melanoma, head and neck, liver or kidney cancer. CDR3s leave out the opening cysteine and the closing phenylalanine or tryptophan.

ASSAGRNTGELF | TRBV4-3 | 12 | TRBJ2-2
ASSSEQGAVETQY | TRBV27 | 13 | TRBJ2-5
ASSGTGTGVEKLF | TRBV5-4 | 13 | TRBJ1-4
ASSYSLPVNEQF | TRBV6-5 | 12 | TRBJ2-1
ASSSGTSGGRSYNEQF | TRBV7-3 | 16 | TRBJ2-1
ASSRGLAGGSEQY | TRBV27 | 13 | TRBJ2-7
AWILGEGLTGELF | TRBV30 | 13 | TRBJ2-2
ASSRTSGHQETQY | TRBV5-6 | 13 | TRBJ2-5
ASSQDRGVSYEQY | TRBV4-3 | 13 | TRBJ2-7
ASSIAGAMTTEQY | TRBV19 | 13 | TRBJ2-7
AWSVGLANEQF | TRBV30 | 11 | TRBJ2-1
ASSRGPDLYGYT | TRBV7-9 | 12 | TRBJ1-2
ASSHAPGQPVGTEAF | TRBV4-3 | 15 | TRBJ1-1
ASSIHPGGPYEQY | TRBV7-9 | 13 | TRBJ2-7
ASTYSRAGRAEAF | TRBV19 | 13 | TRBJ1-1
ASSFGPDSNQPQH | TRBV7-8 | 13 | TRBJ1-5
ASSYSSPPNGYT | TRBV6-5 | 12 | TRBJ1-2
ASSSPGDTQY | TRBV6-5 | 10 | TRBJ2-3
ASSQGQGEKTQY | TRBV7-3 | 12 | TRBJ2-3
ASSPRGAMLNEKLF | TRBV27 | 14 | TRBJ1-4
ASSSGTGSAGELF | TRBV7-8 | 13 | TRBJ2-2
ASSPAPFQETQY | TRBV6-5 | 12 | TRBJ2-5
ASSPVTGYGYT | TRBV7-6 | 11 | TRBJ1-2
ASSFSGGVYNEQF | TRBV7-9 | 13 | TRBJ2-1
ASSYRTGDWV | TRBV6-5 | 10 | TRBJ1-2
SVENPKKYNEQF | TRBV29-1 | 12 | TRBJ2-1
ASSLGGGTEAF | TRBV5-6 | 11 | TRBJ1-1
ASNNPRWGEGTEAF | TRBV5-6 | 14 | TRBJ1-1
AISVGGATPAEAF | TRBV10-3 | 13 | TRBJ1-1
AWSLPGGWGETQY | TRBV30 | 13 | TRBJ2-5
ASSQDLGGSSYNEQF | TRBV4-1 | 15 | TRBJ2-1
ASSWTKNTEAF | TRBV7-3 | 11 | TRBJ1-1
ASSEPGQGYNEQF | TRBV7-3 | 13 | TRBJ2-1
ASSLDRVNTEAF | TRBV13 | 12 | TRBJ1-1
ASSLPRTGYNSPLH | TRBV4-2 | 14 | TRBJ1-6
ASSIGPDTQY | TRBV19 | 10 | TRBJ2-3
ASSGGGPGRDTQY | TRBV9 | 13 | TRBJ2-3
ASSDLGQGAGNEQF | TRBV7-8 | 14 | TRBJ2-1
ASSQGGTEAF | TRBV27 | 10 | TRBJ1-1
ASSQDLQGLGGIGF | TRBV4-3 | 14 | TRBJ1-1
ASSLGTGSGYEQY | TRBV5-4 | 13 | TRBJ2-7
ASSKLLAGSYNEQF | TRBV4-3 | 14 | TRBJ2-1
ASTWTADSNQPQH | TRBV6-1 | 13 | TRBJ1-5
ASSLGAYEQY | TRBV7-3 | 10 | TRBJ2-7
ASSGDGQGTEAF | TRBV6-4 | 12 | TRBJ1-1
ASSLGAYYGYT | TRBV27 | 11 | TRBJ1-2
ASSVEGDPSNEQF | TRBV9 | 13 | TRBJ2-1
ASRGQAALRAKNIQY | TRBV2 | 15 | TRBJ2-4
ASRGGLETQY | TRBV6-5 | 10 | TRBJ2-5
ASSFSGGDGYT | TRBV4-2 | 11 | TRBJ1-2
ASTNRDSSTDTQY | TRBV7-9 | 13 | TRBJ2-3
ASSWTTGEAF | TRBV5-1 | 10 | TRBJ1-1
ASSQQQGPGNTIY | TRBV4-1 | 13 | TRBJ1-3